Following are 19 T cell receptor beta chains from one sample sequenced in a study of blood T cell repertoires in COVID-19. Produced via immunoSEQ multiplex PCR; TCRdb's table is partial and in-frame only. Of around 120,000 clones in the sample, 85% to 90% were seen once. Input material: peripheral blood. All receptors derive from a man in his 70s who had recovered from COVID-19.

This clone is a singleton in its sample. J is TRBJ2-6 and V is TRBV27; D possibly corresponds to TRBD2 (5 bases). Germline CDR1 MNHEY, CDR2 SMNVEV (reference sequence). The ends were cut back, 5 bases at V and 0 bases at J, with 5 bases in the middle. This CDR3 has 14 residues. CDR3 DNA: TGTGCCAGCAGTACTAGCTCTGGGGCCAACGTCCTGACTTTC. Protein: CASSTSSGANVLTF.

V gene TRBV9 combines with J gene TRBJ1-2, with D tentatively TRBD1 (6 bases). Per germline, CDR1 SGDLS and CDR2 YYNGEE. Trimming removed 4 bases at V and 5 bases at J, with 18 bases between. There are 15 residues in the CDR3. CDR3: CASSKGERGRYGYTF. The CDR3 nucleotides read TGTGCCAGCAGCAAGGGGGAGAGGGGACGGTATGGCTACACCTTC.

The chain carries TRBV20-1 and TRBJ2-7, with TRBD2 matching 7 bases. From germline, CDR1 is DFQATT and CDR2 SNEGSKA (reference sequence). V was pared by 3 bases and J by 2 bases, with 7 bases of the junction left unmatched. The CDR3 contains 14 residues. The DNA for the CDR3 is TGCAGTGCTAGTTGGCGGGAGCCGGCCTACGAGCAGTACTTC. It encodes CSASWREPAYEQYF.

In DNA, the CDR3 is TGCGCCAGCAGCCCAGGGGTGTCTGGAAACACCATATATTTT. Protein: CASSPGVSGNTIYF. The chain has TRBV5-1 and TRBJ1-3, with a tentative D call TRBD1 (6 bases). The germline V gene encodes CDR1 SGHRS and CDR2 YFSETQ. V gave up 4 bases and J gave up 1 base, with 9 bases separating them. There are 14 residues in the CDR3.

The chain carries TRBV18 and TRBJ2-5; the D gene is possibly TRBD1 (5 bases). Trimming cost V 3 bases and J 0 bases, with 8 bases left between them. Germline CDR1 KGHSH, CDR2 LQKENI. This CDR3 is built from 14 residues. The CDR3 here is CASSPFRDQETQYF. The CDR3 DNA is TGTGCCAGCTCACCGTTCAGGGACCAAGAGACCCAGTACTTC.

The V and J genes are TRBV5-5 and TRBJ2-7; 8 nucleotides line up with TRBD2. The CDR3 extends over 15 amino acids. Germline values: CDR1 SGHKS, CDR2 YYEKEE (reference sequence). The trim removed 2 bases at V and 4 bases at J, leaving 8 bases unmatched. CDR3 protein: CASSFLAGGLYEQYF. The CDR3 DNA is TGTGCCAGCAGCTTTCTTGCGGGAGGATTGTACGAGCAGTACTTC.

V and J are TRBV3-1 (or the pseudogene TRBV3-2) and TRBJ2-4; the D gene is possibly TRBD2 (6 bases). Looked up from germline, CDR1 is LGHDT and CDR2 is YNNKEL (reference sequence). Trimming stripped 0 bases from V and 0 bases from J, with 18 bases between. CDR3 length: 19 residues. CDR3 in DNA: TGTGCCAGCAGCCAAGATTTGGCTAGCGTGAATCTAGCCAAAAACATTCAGTACTTC. Amino acids: CASSQDLASVNLAKNIQYF.

This chain links TRBV5-1 with TRBJ2-7, with TRBD2 identical over 9 bases. This CDR3 is built from 15 residues. The V gene's germline CDR1 is SGHRS and CDR2 YFSETQ. The V and J ends lost 4 bases and 4 bases, in that order; junction bases with no gene match: 9. The DNA for the CDR3 is TGCGCCAGCAGCCCAAGCGGGGGGATGGGATACGAGCAGTACTTC. This codes for CASSPSGGMGYEQYF.

Only one count was recorded for this clone. The rearrangement links TRBV14 to TRBJ2-1; 10 bases are shared with TRBD2. V lost 0 bases and J lost 5; bases outside the gene matches: 10. This CDR3 is built from 18 residues. CDR1 and CDR2 (germline): SGHDN, FVKESK. The CDR3 DNA reads as TGTGCCAGCAGCCAAGATTTAGTAACTAGCGGGGTGAACAATGAGCAGTTCTTC. Its translation is CASSQDLVTSGVNNEQFF.

This clone was observed a single time. The gene calls are TRBV10-3 and TRBJ2-1; TRBD2 aligns across 16 bases. The V segment lost 2 bases and the J segment 4 bases; nucleotides outside the gene matches: 5. From germline, CDR1 is ENHRY and CDR2 SYGVKD. The CDR3 is 18 residues long. The CDR3 protein is CAISEPGLAGGPYNEQFF. The CDR3 coding sequence is TGTGCCATCAGTGAGCCGGGACTAGCGGGAGGGCCTTACAATGAGCAGTTCTTC.

J is TRBJ2-1 and V is TRBV18, with 8 bases lining up with TRBD1. CDR3 length: 16 amino acids. V was clipped by 3 bases and J by 0 bases; unmatched bases: 4. The germline V gene encodes CDR1 KGHSH and CDR2 LQKENI. The CDR3 region has the DNA TGTGCCAGCTCACCGAGGACAGGGAGCTCCTACAATGAGCAGTTCTTC. As protein: CASSPRTGSSYNEQFF.

This clone was observed a single time. The V gene is TRBV6-2 or TRBV6-3, the J gene TRBJ2-1, with 9 bases aligning to TRBD2. The ends lost 1 base at V and 3 bases at J; junction bases unmatched: 7. Looked up from germline, CDR1 is MNHEY and CDR2 is SVGEGT. The CDR3 contains 17 residues. CDR3 sequence reads: CASSYFRSGSFYNEQFF. Here the CDR3 DNA reads TGTGCCAGCAGTTACTTCCGTAGCGGGAGCTTCTACAATGAGCAGTTCTTC.

The rearrangement links TRBV5-4 to TRBJ2-1, with 9 positions matching TRBD1. The germline CDR1 and CDR2 sequences are SGHNT and YYREEE (reference sequence). Trimming took 4 bases from V and 8 from J; bases not matched to a gene: 13. The CDR3 spans 16 residues. Here the CDR3 reads CASSPAGTGLVDEQFF. In nucleotides, the CDR3 is TGTGCCAGCAGCCCGGCCGGGACAGGGTTGGTAGATGAGCAGTTCTTC.

The genes are TRBV7-6 and TRBJ1-1; TRBD1 is a possible D gene (5 bases). The V end was cut by 5 bases, the J end by 7 bases, with 14 bases between. The CDR3 loop spans 13 amino acids. Germline CDR1 reads SGHVS; CDR2 reads FNYEAQ. In nucleotides, the CDR3 is TGTGCCAGCAGCCCAAGTCCGGGGGTTGAAGCTTTCTTT. As protein: CASSPSPGVEAFF.

In this sample, this clone turned up a few times. This sequence joins TRBV5-6 and TRBJ2-7, with unresolved D. The CDR3 length is 11 residues. The germline gives CDR1 SGHDT, CDR2 YYEEEE. V was cut by 3 bases and J by 6 bases, with 7 bases left in between. In DNA, the CDR3 is TGTGCCAGCAGCTCCCTCGGCGAGCAGTACTTC. It is translated as CASSSLGEQYF.

A single count supports this clone. The rearrangement links TRBV30 to TRBJ1-1; 8 bases are shared with TRBD1. This CDR3 is built from 13 residues. Germline V gives CDR1 GTSNPN, CDR2 SVGIG (reference sequence). V was pared by 5 bases and J by 1 base, with 3 bases of the junction left unmatched. CDR3 region: CAWGGQANTEAFF. The CDR3 nucleotides read TGTGCCTGGGGGGGACAGGCGAACACTGAAGCTTTCTTT. The variable domain in full, with the rest retrieved from reference TRBV30 and TRBJ1-1, is SQTIHQWPATLVQPVGSPLSLECTVEGTSNPNLYWYRQAAGRGLQLLFYSVGIGQISSEVPQNLSASRPQDRQFILSSKKLLLSDSGFYLCAWGGQANTEAFFGQGTRLTVV.

V usage is TRBV2 and J usage is TRBJ2-2, with 7 bases aligning to TRBD2. V lost 0 bases and J lost 5; bases outside the gene matches: 0. The CDR3 loop spans 14 amino acids. CDR1 and CDR2 (germline): SNHLY, FYNNEI. Here the CDR3 DNA reads TGTGCCAGCAGTGAAGCGGGGGGGACCGGGGAGCTGTTTTTT. This sequence encodes CASSEAGGTGELFF.

The CDR3 here is CASSSTGGPHNYGYTF. The CDR3 bases are TGCGCCAGCAGTTCAACAGGGGGGCCCCATAACTATGGCTACACCTTC. The rearrangement links TRBV5-1 to TRBJ1-2; 8 bases fit TRBD1. Trimming cost V 5 bases and J 1 base; bases outside gene matches: 10. The CDR3 spans 16 residues. CDR1 SGHRS and CDR2 YFSETQ come from the germline V gene.

The sample holds one count of this clone. V usage is TRBV21-1 and J usage is TRBJ2-5; the table's D gene call, TRBD1, was not cross checked with the DNA. TRBV21-1 is termed a pseudogene. The CDR3 runs to 14 residues. CDR3 amino acids: CASSKGGHRESQYF. The DNA of the CDR3 is TGTGCCAGCAGCAAAGGGGGACATCGCGAGTCCCAGTACTTC.